This TCR beta chain was observed in a study of T cell repertoires in cytomegalovirus infection. TCRdb re-analysed the reads in MiXCR, keeping a single row per CDR3 protein. Among 90,000 to 120,000 distinct CDR3 sequences, around 40% were seen once, and the ten largest hold approximately 74%. The CDR3 sequence is 18 residues long. The germline CDR1 and CDR2 sequences are SGHVS and FQNEAQ. The J segment lost 7 bases and the V segment lost 1 base, leaving 14 bases of the junction unmatched. In regard to this clonotype: What it binds is not known.

The chain has TRBV7-8 and TRBJ2-1, with 9 bases that match TRBD2. The sequence derives from a human donor in good health (CMV status not recorded). Some clones in this sample may be carry-over from other donors' samples. This material consisted of CD8+ T cells from cultured PBMCs, taken from culture after CMV antigen stimulation. CDR3 DNA sequence: TGTGCCAGCAGCTTAGTAGGGCTAGCGGGGTTGTTTGGGAATGAGCAGTTCTTC. Its protein is CASSLVGLAGLFGNEQFF.